The 26 T cell receptor beta chains listed next were all sequenced from one sample in a study of T cells after somatic rescue of genetic block. Sequencing used immunoSEQ multiplex PCR; TCRdb keeps in-frame clones, though not all of them. The sample has 14,000 to 15,000 clones; around 71% are singletons. Sequenced input: peripheral blood mononuclear cells (PBMCs). These receptors were obtained from a boy under 18.

The V gene is TRBV5-4, the J gene TRBJ1-2, with 8 bases fitting TRBD1. Germline V gene data show CDR1 as SGHNT and CDR2 as YYREEE (reference sequence). Trimming at V came to 0 bases and at J to 2 bases, leaving 0 bases not matched to a gene. CDR3 length: 14 residues. The CDR3 nucleotides read TGTGCCAGCAGCTTGGGGACAGGGAACTATGGCTACACCTTC. This translates into CASSLGTGNYGYTF.

The V call is TRBV6-5, the J call TRBJ1-2; 9 bases are a match to TRBD1. The V segment lost 1 base and the J segment 4 bases; nucleotides outside the gene matches: 4. Germline values: CDR1 MNHEY, CDR2 SVGAGI. The CDR3 is 15 residues long. This CDR3 is CASSYLQGAGYGYTF. The CDR3 DNA reads as TGTGCCAGCAGTTACTTACAGGGGGCAGGCTATGGCTACACCTTC.

The gene calls are TRBV4-1 and TRBJ1-5, with 9 bases fitting TRBD1. Per germline, CDR1 MGHRA and CDR2 YSYEKL. V lost 0 bases to trimming and J lost 7 bases; unmatched junction nucleotides: 7. The CDR3 is made up of 16 amino acids. The CDR3 here is CASSQDPGQGYQPQHF. In DNA form, the CDR3 reads TGCGCCAGCAGCCAAGATCCCGGACAGGGGTACCAGCCCCAGCATTTT.

The gene calls are TRBV6-6 and TRBJ2-5; D not resolved. From germline, CDR1 is MNHNY and CDR2 SVGAGI (reference sequence). The V and J ends lost 8 bases and 5 bases respectively, with 12 bases between them. This CDR3 contains 12 residues. This chain's CDR3 is CASRRDEETQYF. As DNA, the CDR3 is TGTGCCAGCCGGAGAGACGAGGAGACCCAGTACTTC.

V is TRBV2 and J is TRBJ1-5; D gene ambiguous. The CDR3 is 15 amino acids. Germline V gene data show CDR1 as SNHLY and CDR2 as FYNNEI. Trimming pared 2 bases from V and 6 bases from J, leaving 14 bases between. Here the CDR3 reads CASSELREDGQPQHF. The CDR3 region has the DNA TGTGCCAGCAGTGAACTGCGGGAAGACGGTCAGCCCCAGCATTTT. Full variable domain (outside the CDR3, taken from reference TRBV2 and TRBJ1-5): EPEVTQTPSHQVTQMGQEVILRCVPISNHLYFYWYRQILGQKVEFLVSFYNNEISEKSEIFDDQFSVERPDGSNFTLKIRSTKLEDSAMYFCASSELREDGQPQHFGDGTRLSIL.

This clone was seen a few times. V is TRBV28 and J is TRBJ1-1, with D perhaps TRBD1 (5 bases). Germline loops: CDR1 MDHEN, CDR2 SYDVKM. This CDR3 has 18 residues. Trimming pared 0 bases from V and 4 bases from J, leaving 21 bases between. The CDR3: CASSLWARVANKGTEAFF. The CDR3 coding sequence is TGTGCCAGCAGTTTATGGGCCAGGGTGGCAAACAAGGGCACTGAAGCTTTCTTT. Full variable domain (rest looked up from reference TRBV28 and TRBJ1-1): DVKVTQSSRYLVKRTGEKVFLECVQDMDHENMFWYRQDPGLGLRLIYFSYDVKMKEKGDIPEGYSVSREKKERFSLILESASTNQTSMYLCASSLWARVANKGTEAFFGQGTRLTVV.

V gene TRBV30 combines with J gene TRBJ2-3; tentatively, D is TRBD2 (5 bases). This CDR3 region has 15 residues. V was trimmed by 0 bases and J by 4 bases, leaving 14 bases between them. Germline CDR1 is GTSNPN and CDR2 is SVGIG (reference sequence). The CDR3 DNA reads TGTGCCTGGAGTGTACGGGGTCTAGCAGCAGATACGCAGTATTTT. Its translation is CAWSVRGLAADTQYF.

The J gene is TRBJ2-7, the V gene TRBV27, with D uncertain. V lost 4 bases and J lost 2, with 18 bases in between. Per the germline V gene, CDR1 is MNHEY and CDR2 is SMNVEV (reference sequence). This CDR3 spans 16 amino acids. CDR3 bases: TGTGCCAGCAGTTCGTCAAGGTTCGAATTTACCTACGAGCAGTACTTC. Translation: CASSSSRFEFTYEQYF.

Within the sample, this clone is medium-sized. V is TRBV5-6 and J is TRBJ2-5; TRBD1 might be the D (6 bases). V shed 0 bases and J shed 5 bases, with 14 bases lying between them. The germline CDR1 and CDR2 sequences are SGHDT and YYEEEE. The CDR3 sequence is 15 residues long. CDR3 bases: TGTGCCAGCAGCTTGGAGGCAGGGGCAGGGGAGACCCAGTACTTC. Translated: CASSLEAGAGETQYF.

This chain uses TRBV30 with TRBJ1-2, with D possibly matching TRBD1 (5 bases). CDR1 GTSNPN and CDR2 SVGIG come from the germline V gene (reference sequence). The CDR3 has 17 amino acids. CDR3 nucleotide sequence: TGTGCTTTCGGCCCGGGACTCTTTTATTTAGTTAACTATGGCTACACCTTC. This translates into CAFGPGLFYLVNYGYTF.

The rearrangement joins TRBV4-2 to TRBJ2-5; D possibly corresponds to TRBD2 (6 bases). The germline V and J ends were trimmed by 1 base and 5 bases, with 17 bases remaining between them. The germline V gene has CDR1 LGHNA and CDR2 YNFKEQ. The CDR3 covers 16 residues. CDR3 nucleotide sequence: TGTGCCAGCAGCCAAGTGGGGACTGGGGGAAGGGAGACCCAGTACTTC. It yields the protein CASSQVGTGGRETQYF.

Notes on this clone: A much bigger clone sits one base away, suggesting this may be a read error. This chain uses TRBV4-2 with TRBJ2-7; D is possibly TRBD1 (6 bases). Between the trimmed V and J ends, which lost 1 base and 2 bases, there was a span of 12 bases. From germline, CDR1 is LGHNA and CDR2 YNFKEQ. The CDR3 covers 15 residues. CDR3 protein: CASSQGIQGPYEQYF. The DNA of the CDR3 is TGTGCCAGCAGCCAAGGAATACAGGGACCCTACGAGCAGTACTTC.

The CDR3 protein is CASSEASGLVVYEQYF. The CDR3 DNA reads TGTGCCAGCAGTGAAGCTTCGGGACTAGTGGTCTACGAGCAGTACTTC. V gene TRBV2 combines with J gene TRBJ2-7, with 8 nucleotides matching TRBD2. Germline V gene lookup returns CDR1 SNHLY and CDR2 FYNNEI. This CDR3 contains 16 residues. Trimming at V came to 0 bases and at J to 3 bases, leaving 7 bases not matched to a gene.

The chain joins TRBV7-2 to TRBJ2-7; 9 bases are a match to TRBD1. From germline, CDR1 is SGHTA and CDR2 FQGNSA. There are 13 residues in the CDR3. V dropped 5 bases and J dropped 5; count of bases not matched to a gene: 4. Here the CDR3 DNA reads TGTGCCAGCAGCCCCGACAGGGGGAACGAGCAGTACTTC. It translates to CASSPDRGNEQYF.

This clone is medium-sized in the sample. The chain combines TRBV10-3 with TRBJ2-7; D is unclear. Germline V CDR1 and CDR2: ENHRY, SYGVKD. V was trimmed by 6 bases and J by 5 bases, leaving 8 bases between them. The length of the CDR3 is 11 residues. CDR3 loop: CAIRVDDEQYF. The CDR3 DNA follows: TGTGCCATCAGGGTAGATGACGAGCAGTACTTC.

By sample fraction, this clone is medium-sized (0.01 to 0.1%). This chain links TRBV5-1 with TRBJ2-1; TRBD2 aligns across 10 bases. The germline V gene encodes CDR1 SGHRS and CDR2 YFSETQ. This CDR3 comprises 16 residues. V gave up 2 bases and J gave up 6 bases; unmatched junction bases: 8. The chain's CDR3 is CASSLPPAGGLNEQFF. DNA of the CDR3: TGCGCCAGCAGCTTACCCCCAGCGGGAGGGCTCAATGAGCAGTTCTTC.

DNA of the CDR3: TGTGCCAGCAGCTTAGGGGGGCCACAAGAGACCCAGTACTTC. Amino acid sequence: CASSLGGPQETQYF. V usage is TRBV7-9 and J usage is TRBJ2-5; D is possibly TRBD1 (6 bases). This CDR3 contains 14 residues. Germline V gene sequence: CDR1 SEHNR, CDR2 FQNEAQ (reference sequence). Trimming removed 1 base at V and 2 bases at J, with 8 bases between.

This rearrangement joins TRBV5-1 to TRBJ1-4; D unclear. Germline loops: CDR1 SGHRS, CDR2 YFSETQ. The CDR3 contains 14 residues. V was pared by 5 bases and J by 0 bases, with 8 bases between. CDR3 residues: CASRFTATNEKLFF. DNA of the CDR3: TGCGCCAGCAGGTTTACTGCAACTAATGAAAAACTGTTTTTT.

This chain links TRBV5-1 with TRBJ2-3, with unresolved D. Germline-derived CDR1 and CDR2 are SGHRS and YFSETQ. The CDR3 loop spans 14 amino acids. V was clipped by 1 base and J by 5 bases, with 11 bases between them. The CDR3 DNA reads TGCGCCAGCAGCTTGTTTGCCACTTTAGATACGCAGTATTTT. This sequence encodes CASSLFATLDTQYF.

The rearrangement joins TRBV29-1 to TRBJ2-7; a possible D gene is TRBD1 (5 bases). The CDR3 has 16 amino acids. The germline gives CDR1 SQVTM, CDR2 ANQGSEA. V was clipped by 6 bases and J by 2 bases, with 23 bases between them. The CDR3 DNA reads as TGCAGCGTGATCGACCACGGACACCTTAAAGCCTACGAGCAGTACTTC. This encodes CSVIDHGHLKAYEQYF.

The chain recombines TRBV11-2 with TRBJ2-1, with a weak D call TRBD1 (6 bases). Germline assignment: CDR1 SGHAT and CDR2 FQNNGV. This CDR3 region has 14 residues. V lost 5 bases and J 9 bases, leaving 17 bases between the germline ends. The CDR3 coding sequence is TGTGCCAGCAGCCCGCAGGGGAAAGTGGGTGAGCAGTTCTTC. Amino acid sequence: CASSPQGKVGEQFF.

J is TRBJ2-2 and V is TRBV18; D is undetermined. Germline V lookup: CDR1 KGHSH, CDR2 LQKENI. V was pared by 5 bases and J by 5 bases, with 6 bases between. This CDR3 contains 12 residues. Written as DNA, the CDR3 is TGTGCCAGCTCAGATCCTACCGGGGAGCTGTTTTTT. Residues: CASSDPTGELFF.

The rearrangement joins TRBV25-1 to TRBJ1-1; unclear D gene. CDR1 MGHDK and CDR2 SYGVNS come from the germline V gene. Deletions cut 6 bases from V and 3 bases from J, with 14 bases between. The CDR3 length is 14 residues. This chain's CDR3 is CASSADRGYTEAFF. CDR3 bases: TGTGCCAGCAGCGCAGACCGAGGGTACACTGAAGCTTTCTTT.

This rearrangement joins TRBV10-1 to TRBJ2-5; 8 nucleotides match TRBD1. The CDR3 length is 15 residues. Germline V CDR1 and CDR2: WNHNN, SYGVQD (reference sequence). V trimming: 1 base; J trimming: 5 bases; junction bases outside the gene matches: 6. The DNA for the CDR3 is TGCGCCAGCAGTGAGTTAGACAGGGGCCAGGAGACCCAGTACTTC. Protein product: CASSELDRGQETQYF.

The chain employs TRBV7-3 and TRBJ2-6, with D possibly TRBD1 on 6 matching bases. Germline values: CDR1 SGHTA, CDR2 FQGTGA. The length of the CDR3 is 15 residues. With 5 bases removed from V and 2 bases from J, the gap between germline ends came to 10 bases. The CDR3 DNA reads TGTGCCAGCAGCACAAACAGGGCTGGGGCCAACGTCCTGACTTTC. Its translation is CASSTNRAGANVLTF.

The CDR3 DNA reads as TGTGCCAGTAGTAAGGGTCGTGGGCCTCGGGGCGAGCAGTACTTC. Translation: CASSKGRGPRGEQYF. This chain joins TRBV19 and TRBJ2-7; perhaps TRBD2 as D (5 bases). The CDR3 loop spans 15 amino acids. V was shortened by 4 bases and J by 6 bases, with 19 bases between the two germline ends. Per the germline V gene, CDR1 is LNHDA and CDR2 is SQIVND (reference sequence).